These 21 T cell receptor beta chains were sequenced from one sample in a study of T cell repertoires in cytomegalovirus infection. For these TCRs, the target antigens are not known. TCRdb fed the reads into MiXCR, producing one record per CDR3 protein. The sample records approximately 1,000,000 distinct CDR3 sequences, around 30% being singletons. The source material was cultured CD8+ T cells from PBMCs, sampled from culture after CMV antigen stimulation. The receptors derive from a human donor in good health (CMV status not recorded). Some clones in this sample may be carry-over from other donors' samples.

CDR3 nucleotide sequence: TGTGCCAGCAGTTTAAAGGCGGGGGTTTTCACAGATACGCAGTATTTT. This translates into CASSLKAGVFTDTQYF. The V gene is TRBV28, the J gene TRBJ2-3, with 7 bases matching TRBD2. J was trimmed by 2 bases and V by 2 bases; bases with no gene match: 7. The CDR3 contains 16 residues. The germline V gene encodes CDR1 MDHEN and CDR2 SYDVKM.

This clonotype was detected a few times. This chain joins TRBV12-3 or TRBV12-4 and TRBJ1-2; no reliable D call. CDR3 length: 14 amino acids. Trimming stripped 6 bases from V and 1 base from J, with 12 bases between. The CDR3 protein is CASSLVKSNYGYTF. The CDR3 bases are TGTGCCAGCAGCCTTGTAAAAAGTAACTATGGCTACACCTTC.

The rearrangement joins TRBV6-2 or TRBV6-3 to TRBJ2-2; D is uncertain. Per the germline V gene, CDR1 is MNHEY and CDR2 is SVGEGT. The CDR3 contains 14 residues. Trimming took off 6 bases at V and 4 bases at J, with 12 bases between the two ends. The CDR3 DNA reads as TGTGCCAGCAGCCAAATAGAAGCCACCGGGGAGCTGTTTTTT. Translation: CASSQIEATGELFF.

V gene TRBV27 combines with J gene TRBJ2-4, with D perhaps being TRBD1 or TRBD2 (6 bases each). Trimming cost V 5 bases and J 2 bases, with 13 bases left between them. This CDR3 is 15 amino acids long. CDR1 is MNHEY and CDR2 is SMNVEV in the germline V gene (reference sequence). The CDR3 loop is CASSPGASSKNIQYF. The CDR3 nucleotides read TGTGCCAGCAGTCCGGGGGCCTCATCCAAAAACATTCAGTACTTC.

This clonotype was seen a handful of times. This chain links TRBV7-9 with TRBJ2-1; 9 bases map to TRBD2. The V and J ends lost 5 bases and 4 bases, in that order; junction bases with no gene match: 9. The CDR3 has 16 amino acids. Germline assignment: CDR1 SEHNR and CDR2 FQNEAQ (reference sequence). CDR3 sequence: CASSPPLAGAYNEQFF. The CDR3 nucleotides read TGTGCCAGCAGCCCTCCCTTAGCGGGGGCTTACAATGAGCAGTTCTTC.

This clonotype was seen only a few times. The chain combines TRBV11-1 with TRBJ2-1; 7 nucleotides line up with TRBD1. From germline, CDR1 is SGHAT and CDR2 FQDESV (reference sequence). The CDR3 has 14 amino acids. Losses at the gene ends were 4 bases for V and 5 bases for J; bases not matched to a gene: 5. CDR3 in DNA: TGTGCCAGCAGCTGGGCTACAGGGGACAATGAGCAGTTCTTC. Its translation: CASSWATGDNEQFF. Based on the CDR3 plus reference TRBV11-1 and TRBJ2-1, the full variable domain is EAEVAQSPRYKITEKSQAVAFWCDPISGHATLYWYRQILGQGPELLVQFQDESVVDDSQLPKDRFSAERLKGVDSTLKIQPAELGDSAMYLCASSWATGDNEQFFGPGTRLTVL.

This clonotype was observed a few times. The chain employs TRBV12-3 or TRBV12-4 and TRBJ1-1, with 10 positions matching TRBD1. The CDR3 is 14 amino acids. J was trimmed by 3 bases and V by 5 bases; bases with no gene match: 3. The CDR3 DNA follows: TGTGCCAGCAGTGACAGGGGGCCCCACACTGAAGCTTTCTTT. Translation gives CASSDRGPHTEAFF.

This sequence joins TRBV7-9 and TRBJ1-6, with a weak D call TRBD1 (6 bases). There are 15 residues in the CDR3. The germline V gene encodes CDR1 SEHNR and CDR2 FQNEAQ (reference sequence). V was pared by 5 bases and J by 7 bases, with 15 bases between. The DNA for the CDR3 is TGTGCCAGCAGCCCGGAACAGGGTAACAATTCACCCCTCCACTTT. It is translated as CASSPEQGNNSPLHF.

V usage is TRBV27 and J usage is TRBJ1-1; D possibly corresponds to TRBD1 (6 bases). The V and J ends lost 5 bases and 4 bases respectively, with 20 bases between them. CDR1 and CDR2 (germline): MNHEY, SMNVEV (reference sequence). The CDR3 length is 16 residues. The CDR3 here is CASSLHLQGLGTEAFF. In nucleotides, the CDR3 is TGTGCCAGCAGTCTCCACCTACAGGGTCTGGGCACTGAAGCTTTCTTT.

This clonotype was picked up a small number of times. The J gene is TRBJ2-2, the V gene TRBV29-1; D is unclear. CDR3 length equals 11 residues. Trimming pared 6 bases from V and 5 bases from J, leaving 7 bases between. Germline values: CDR1 SQVTM, CDR2 ANQGSEA. The CDR3 sequence: CSVRATGELFF. As DNA, the CDR3 is TGCAGCGTAAGGGCTACCGGGGAGCTGTTTTTT.

CDR3 nucleotides: TGTGCCAGTAGTGGGGGGACAGGTACTGAAGCTTTCTTT. It translates to CASSGGTGTEAFF. The chain combines TRBV19 with TRBJ1-1, with 8 bases identical to TRBD1. The CDR3 loop spans 13 amino acids. With 5 bases clipped from V and 5 bases from J, the junction kept 4 bases outside the gene matches. Germline CDR1 reads LNHDA; CDR2 reads SQIVND (reference sequence).

A note on this clonotype: With a much larger clone just one base away, this may be a read error. This chain joins TRBV7-6 and TRBJ2-7; 8 nucleotides align to TRBD1. This CDR3 comprises 15 residues. The V gene's germline CDR1 is SGHVS and CDR2 FNYEAQ. Written as DNA, the CDR3 is TGTGTCAGCAGCGACGTTGGACAGGGCCCCTACGAGCAGTACTTC. It codes for CVSSDVGQGPYEQYF.

This clonotype was recorded a few times. This chain uses TRBV6-5 with TRBJ2-1; 7 bases are shared with TRBD1. CDR1 and CDR2 from the germline V gene are MNHEY and SVGAGI. The junction had 7 bases not matched to a gene; V was cut back by 10 bases and J by 4 bases. CDR3 length equals 13 residues. This CDR3 is CAIGQDQYNEQFF. The CDR3 nucleotides read TGTGCCATTGGACAGGACCAATACAATGAGCAGTTCTTC.

This clonotype was counted a few times. This rearrangement joins TRBV6-6 to TRBJ2-3, with a possible D match to TRBD1 (6 bases). Germline loops: CDR1 MNHNY, CDR2 SVGAGI (reference sequence). The V gene lost 2 bases and the J gene lost 0 bases, with 15 bases spanning the gap. CDR3 length: 17 amino acids. CDR3 bases: TGTGCCAGCAGTTACAGTCGGGACATCTGGAGCACAGATACGCAGTATTTT. Amino acids: CASSYSRDIWSTDTQYF.

This clonotype showed up just a few times. The V and J genes are TRBV27 and TRBJ2-7; perhaps TRBD2 as D (5 bases). Germline V gene data show CDR1 as MNHEY and CDR2 as SMNVEV (reference sequence). This CDR3 is built from 13 residues. V lost 5 bases, J lost 3 bases, and 11 bases lay in between. CDR3 amino acids: CASSLTTSYEQYF. For the CDR3, the DNA is TGTGCCAGCAGTCTGACAACTAGCTACGAGCAGTACTTC.

V gene TRBV7-9 combines with J gene TRBJ1-1; D perhaps matches TRBD1 (5 bases). The CDR3 runs 17 residues. CDR1 is SEHNR and CDR2 is FQNEAQ in the germline V gene (reference sequence). Trimming removed 5 bases at V and 1 base at J, with 20 bases between. This CDR3 is CASSLDRRNPKNTEAFF. The CDR3 bases are TGTGCCAGCAGCCTCGACAGACGTAACCCCAAGAACACTGAAGCTTTCTTT.

Comments on this clonotype: Sequence at one end of the junction differs from germline and may be a read error. This chain connects TRBV6-8 to TRBJ2-1; D is ambiguous. There are 13 residues in the CDR3. Germline assignment: CDR1 MNHGY and CDR2 SAAAGT. CDR3 DNA: TGTGTCAGCAAAGGATTTAACTACAATGAGCAGTTCTTC. Translating gives CVSKGFNYNEQFF.

The chain carries TRBV6-6 and TRBJ2-2; D gene uncertain. The CDR3 length is 13 residues. Germline values: CDR1 MNHNY, CDR2 SVGAGI (reference sequence). The V end lost 10 bases, the J end lost 1 base, and 10 bases lay between the germline ends. CDR3 sequence reads: CATYEQNTGELFF. CDR3 nucleotide sequence: TGTGCCACATATGAACAGAACACCGGGGAGCTGTTTTTT.

As for this clonotype: This clone may be a read error of a much larger clone one base away. For the CDR3, the DNA is TGTGCCAGCAGCGGGGGGTGGGAAATCGACTACACCTTC. This translates into CASSGGWEIDYTF. The chain links TRBV7-2 to TRBJ1-2, with D perhaps matching TRBD1 (5 bases). The CDR3 is made up of 13 amino acids. CDR1 is SGHTA, CDR2 FQGNSA, per germline. V was cut by 5 bases and J by 10 bases, with 17 bases left in between.

The chain joins TRBV7-9 to TRBJ2-2; D gene uncertain. The CDR3 extends over 12 amino acids. In germline, CDR1 is SEHNR, CDR2 FQNEAQ (reference sequence). Trimming removed 8 bases at V and 8 bases at J, with 12 bases between. The CDR3 DNA sequence: TGTGCCAGCGACTCTCATCCGGGGGAGCTGTTTTTT. As protein: CASDSHPGELFF.

On this clonotype itself: With a much larger clone just one base away, this may be a read error. The chain uses TRBV4-1 and TRBJ2-3; D gene unclear. Germline CDR1 reads MGHRA; CDR2 reads YSYEKL. Trimming took 0 bases from V and 5 from J, leaving 3 bases between them. This CDR3 has 12 amino acids. CDR3 protein: CASSQELDTQYF. Written as DNA, the CDR3 is TGCGCCAGCAGCCAAGAACTAGATACGCAGTATTTT.